A single sample is the source of the 5 T cell receptor beta chains below, sequenced in a study of T cells in Graves' hyperthyroidism and ophthalmopathy. TCR beta CDR3 region amplification was performed from RNA transcripts. The HTBI primer set served for first-round RT-PCR of the TCR CDR3. TCRdb re-derived calls from the multiplex PCR reads in MiXCR, one entry per CDR3 protein. The table includes hundreds of thousands of distinct CDR3 sequences, about a fifth detected once. Material for sequencing was blood. These TCRs come from a young man with Graves' ophthalmopathy.

This clonotype was picked up a small number of times. This rearrangement joins TRBV28 to TRBJ2-7; D remains unclear. Looked up from germline, CDR1 is MDHEN and CDR2 is SYDVKM. V was trimmed by 2 bases and J by 6 bases, leaving 14 bases between them. This CDR3 region has 14 residues. The CDR3 sequence is CASSLGTYGVEQYF. The CDR3 DNA reads TGTGCCAGCAGTTTAGGCACGTACGGCGTCGAGCAGTACTTC.

This clonotype showed up just a few times. J is TRBJ2-2 and V is TRBV9, with TRBD2 matching 7 bases. Per germline, CDR1 SGDLS and CDR2 YYNGEE. The trim removed 2 bases at V and 2 bases at J, leaving 3 bases unmatched. The CDR3 covers 15 residues. CDR3 amino acids: CASSVLAVNTGELFF. The CDR3 bases are TGTGCCAGCAGCGTCCTAGCGGTAAACACCGGGGAGCTGTTTTTT. Looking up the rest from reference TRBV9 and TRBJ2-2 gives the full variable domain: DSGVTQTPKHLITATGQRVTLRCSPRSGDLSVYWYQQSLDQGLQFLIQYYNGEERAKGNILERFSAQQFPDLHSELNLSSLELGDSALYFCASSVLAVNTGELFFGEGSRLTVL.

The genes are TRBV7-2 and TRBJ1-2, with D unresolved. The CDR3 is made up of 17 amino acids. Trimming took 1 base from V and 0 from J, leaving 15 bases between them. The germline V gene has CDR1 SGHTA and CDR2 FQGNSA. CDR3 in amino acids: CASSLVASAPANYGYTF. Here the CDR3 DNA reads TGTGCCAGCAGCTTAGTTGCGTCGGCACCAGCTAACTATGGCTACACCTTC.

In its sample, this clonotype was seen many times. A junction end diverges from the germline sequence, so it may reflect a read error. The J gene is TRBJ2-3, the V gene TRBV2, with D perhaps matching TRBD1 or TRBD2 (5 bases each). This CDR3 region has 15 residues. Germline V gene lookup returns CDR1 SNHLY and CDR2 FYNNEI. This chain's CDR3 is CASSEGPGPRDTQYF. The CDR3 DNA sequence: TGTGCCAGCAGCGAAGGCCCGGGACCCAGAGATACGCAGTATTTT.

Only a few counts were recorded for this clonotype. The DNA of the CDR3 is TGTGCCTGGAGTTGGGCTCCCGGTGATGGCTACACCTTC. Amino acids: CAWSWAPGDGYTF. This chain joins TRBV30 and TRBJ1-2, with no clear D. The CDR3 loop spans 13 amino acids. V was pared by 2 bases and J by 6 bases, with 13 bases between. The germline gives CDR1 GTSNPN, CDR2 SVGIG (reference sequence).